Listed below are T cell receptor beta chains from one sample, sequenced in a study of early T cells in non-severe SARS-CoV-2 infection. One entry per CDR3 protein results from TCRdb running MiXCR on the 5' RACE reads. This sample carries tens of thousands of distinct CDR3 sequences, approximately 5.6% of them seen once, and the ten largest clones take around 4.3%. Sequenced sample: whole blood. These receptor sequences come from an adult who was a healthcare worker with PCR-confirmed SARS-CoV-2 infection or an uninfected control (not recorded which). CDR3s include the opening cysteine and the closing phenylalanine or tryptophan. A D gene is named only where the DNA matches it firmly. Clone size is given for some rows only: seen once, a few or many times, or a class if the clone is expanded.

J | size | V | D | CDR3 | DNA
TRBJ1-2 | many | TRBV12-3/TRBV12-4 | NA | CASSPQILRGYTF | TGTGCCAGCAGCCCCCAGATCCTACGTGGCTACACCTTC
TRBJ2-1 | NA | TRBV29-1 | NA | CSVGLGQFF | TGCAGCGTTGGCCTGGGGCAGTTCTTC
TRBJ1-6 | NA | TRBV12-3/TRBV12-4 | NA | CASSSIDTISPLHF | TGTGCCAGCAGTTCTATAGATACTATATCACCCCTCCACTTT
TRBJ2-7 | NA | TRBV7-9 | NA | CASSSGSVGEQYF | TGTGCCAGCAGCTCGGGGTCCGTTGGCGAGCAGTACTTC
TRBJ1-1 | many | TRBV12-3/TRBV12-4 | NA | CASSRGAGMNTEAFF | TGTGCCAGCAGCCGTGGGGCGGGGATGAACACTGAAGCTTTCTTT
TRBJ2-3 | NA | TRBV13 | TRBD2 | CASSRSPSGGTDTDTQYF | TGTGCCAGCAGCCGTAGTCCTAGCGGGGGGACGGACACAGATACGCAGTATTTT
TRBJ1-1 | many | TRBV12-3/TRBV12-4 | NA | CASTRRGAEAFF | TGTGCCAGCACCCGACGGGGGGCTGAAGCTTTCTTT
TRBJ1-1 | many | TRBV6-5 | NA | CASTPPGSTEAFF | TGTGCCAGCACCCCACCGGGGAGCACTGAAGCTTTCTTT
TRBJ2-7 | many | TRBV19 | TRBD2 | CASSSGGNYEQYF | TGTGCCAGTAGTAGCGGGGGAAACTACGAGCAGTACTTC
TRBJ1-5 | many | TRBV28 | NA | CASSLGPVGQPQHF | TGTGCCAGCAGTTTAGGCCCCGTGGGTCAGCCCCAGCATTTT
TRBJ2-1 | many | TRBV12-3/TRBV12-4 | TRBD2 | CASSNSPLAGIYNEQFF | TGTGCCAGCAGTAATAGCCCCCTAGCGGGAATATACAATGAGCAGTTCTTC
TRBJ1-2 | NA | TRBV30 | NA | CVWSDRPYGYTF | TGTGTCTGGAGTGACAGGCCCTATGGCTACACCTTC
TRBJ2-7 | NA | TRBV6-2/TRBV6-3 | NA | CASSLAREFSYEQYF | TGTGCCAGCAGTTTAGCCCGGGAGTTCTCCTACGAGCAGTACTTC
TRBJ1-2 | many | TRBV18 | NA | CASSPPGSTVGGYTF | TGTGCCAGCTCACCACCCGGGTCCACGGTCGGGGGCTACACCTTC
TRBJ2-2 | NA | TRBV9 | NA | CASSVGAEANTGELFF | TGTGCCAGCAGCGTAGGGGCTGAAGCAAACACCGGGGAGCTGTTTTTT
TRBJ1-6 | NA | TRBV7-2 | NA | CASSLVRGSRGGALHF | TGTGCCAGCAGCTTAGTGCGGGGCTCCCGTGGAGGGGCCCTCCACTTT
TRBJ1-5 | many | TRBV6-2/TRBV6-3 | TRBD1 | CASSPPGQGEPQHF | TGTGCCAGCAGTCCTCCGGGACAGGGCGAGCCCCAGCATTTT
TRBJ2-7 | many | TRBV7-2 | NA | CASRPSAWGPPYEQYF | TGTGCCAGCAGACCATCTGCGTGGGGGCCCCCCTACGAGCAGTACTTC
TRBJ2-7 | NA | TRBV3-1 | NA | CASDSGSYEQYF | TGTGCCAGCGACTCTGGAAGCTACGAGCAGTACTTC
TRBJ1-2 | few | TRBV28 | NA | CASSFPAQGVYGYTF | TGTGCCAGCAGTTTCCCCGCCCAGGGCGTCTATGGCTACACCTTC
TRBJ1-5 | many | TRBV7-9 | TRBD1 | CASSPGTGRGSNQPQHF | TGTGCCAGCAGCCCAGGGACAGGGAGGGGGAGCAATCAGCCCCAGCATTTT
TRBJ2-2 | many | TRBV11-3 | NA | CASSLTTNTGELFF | TGTGCCAGCAGTCTAACTACGAACACCGGGGAGCTGTTTTTT
TRBJ2-1 | many | TRBV29-1 | TRBD2 | CSWDGGIGLNEQFF | TGCAGCTGGGACGGGGGGATCGGTCTCAATGAGCAGTTCTTC
TRBJ2-7 | many | TRBV20-1 | NA | CSARRGTYEQYF | TGCAGTGCTAGACGGGGGACCTACGAGCAGTACTTC
TRBJ2-7 | many | TRBV7-6 | TRBD2 | CASSVSNGGVTYEQYF | TGTGCCAGCAGCGTAAGCAATGGGGGGGTGACTTACGAGCAGTACTTC
TRBJ2-7 | NA | TRBV15 | TRBD2 | CATSSLGRGADEQYF | TGTGCCACCAGCAGTCTCGGGAGGGGCGCCGACGAGCAGTACTTC